Shown below are 13 T cell receptor beta chains from a single sample sequenced in a study of shared clonotypes between healthy human individuals. Naive CD8 cells, CD45RO-negative and positively selected for CCR7, excluded terminally differentiated effector memory CD45RA+ cells. Clones were read by immunoSEQ multiplex PCR, and TCRdb kept only the in-frame ones, dropping some. Here the sample spans 750,000 to 1,000,000 clones, 92% being singletons. The sequencing input was naive CD8+ T cells sorted from blood. The receptors derive from a man between 25 and 39 years old in good health.

This clone was counted many times. The chain combines TRBV5-6 with TRBJ1-2; the D gene is possibly TRBD1 (5 bases). Germline CDR1 and CDR2: SGHDT and YYEEEE. The CDR3 is 14 residues long. V was shortened by 0 bases and J by 3 bases, with 9 bases between the two germline ends. Here the CDR3 reads CASSLVEGDYGYTF. CDR3 nucleotides: TGTGCCAGCAGCTTGGTTGAAGGGGACTATGGCTACACCTTC.

DNA for the CDR3: TGTGCCAGTAGGTTTCGAGCGGGAGGGATGTACGAGCAGTACTTC. This sequence encodes CASRFRAGGMYEQYF. The chain recombines TRBV19 with TRBJ2-7; the match to TRBD2 covers 10 bases. Per the germline V gene, CDR1 is LNHDA and CDR2 is SQIVND (reference sequence). V dropped 6 bases and J dropped 4; count of bases not matched to a gene: 9. This CDR3 has 15 amino acids.

The chain recombines TRBV10-2 with TRBJ2-7, with D perhaps matching TRBD2 (6 bases). The CDR3 loop spans 11 amino acids. V lost 6 bases, J lost 11 bases, and 14 bases lay in between. Germline V gene data show CDR1 as WSHSY and CDR2 as SAAADI. Here the CDR3 DNA reads TGCGCCAGCAGCGGTAGTTGGGGGGAGTACTTC. This sequence encodes CASSGSWGEYF.

The chain joins TRBV7-9 to TRBJ2-5; D remains unclear. Trimming removed 1 base at V and 9 bases at J, with 6 bases between. Germline loops: CDR1 SEHNR, CDR2 FQNEAQ (reference sequence). CDR3 length: 11 residues. The CDR3 region has the DNA TGTGCCAGCAGCTTAGAAAAACCCCAGTACTTC. Protein: CASSLEKPQYF.

CDR3 DNA: TGTGCCAGCAGCCCGGGCTGGGGGCCGCTCACAACTAATGAAAAACTGTTTTTT. It is translated as CASSPGWGPLTTNEKLFF. The gene calls are TRBV5-6 and TRBJ1-4; a weak D match, TRBD1 (6 bases). The V end lost 4 bases, the J end lost 0 bases, and 19 bases lay between the germline ends. CDR1 SGHDT and CDR2 YYEEEE come from the germline V gene. The CDR3 is made up of 18 amino acids.

The V call is TRBV29-1, the J call TRBJ1-1; D is perhaps TRBD1 (6 bases). Germline V lookup: CDR1 SQVTM, CDR2 ANQGSEA. Trimming shortened V by 7 bases and J by 4 bases, and 10 bases separated the two germline ends. The CDR3 is made up of 11 amino acids. CDR3 loop: CSAGVGTEAFF. In DNA form, the CDR3 reads TGCAGCGCAGGGGTAGGCACTGAAGCTTTCTTT.

The chain couples TRBV10-2 to TRBJ2-7, with 7 bases fitting TRBD1. The V gene's germline CDR1 is WSHSY and CDR2 SAAADI. J was trimmed by 3 bases and V by 4 bases; bases with no gene match: 6. CDR3 length: 14 amino acids. CDR3 in amino acids: CASSAPGQNYEQYF. The CDR3 DNA reads as TGCGCCAGCAGTGCCCCGGGACAGAACTACGAGCAGTACTTC.

The CDR3 region is CASSLVQDRTNTEAFF. CDR3 nucleotide sequence: TGTGCCAGCAGCTTAGTCCAGGACAGGACGAACACTGAAGCTTTCTTT. This chain uses TRBV7-6 with TRBJ1-1; TRBD1 aligns across 7 bases. The V and J ends lost 1 base and 1 base, in that order; junction bases with no gene match: 6. Germline V gene sequence: CDR1 SGHVS, CDR2 FNYEAQ. This CDR3 contains 16 residues.

The rearrangement links TRBV27 to TRBJ2-3; D remains unclear. CDR3 length: 14 residues. Germline V gene lookup returns CDR1 MNHEY and CDR2 SMNVEV (reference sequence). V gave up 2 bases and J gave up 2 bases, with 8 bases separating them. CDR3 residues: CASSLRADTDTQYF. The CDR3 DNA reads as TGTGCCAGCAGTTTACGGGCCGACACAGATACGCAGTATTTT.

This chain uses TRBV18 with TRBJ2-2; D not resolved. Trimming removed 1 base from V and 8 bases from J, with 2 bases in between. The CDR3 contains 11 residues. The germline V gene has CDR1 KGHSH and CDR2 LQKENI. In DNA, the CDR3 is TGTGCCAGCTCACCACGGGGGGAGCTGTTTTTT. Protein product: CASSPRGELFF.

The rearrangement uses TRBV29-1 and TRBJ2-5; the D gene is possibly TRBD2 (6 bases). Germline V gene sequence: CDR1 SQVTM, CDR2 ANQGSEA. The V and J ends lost 3 bases and 5 bases respectively, with 10 bases between them. This CDR3 has 12 amino acids. CDR3 in DNA: TGCAGCGTTGACGGCGGGATTGAGACCCAGTACTTC. Translating gives CSVDGGIETQYF.

This chain links TRBV5-1 with TRBJ2-7, with D possibly TRBD2 on 5 matching bases. CDR3 length: 13 residues. With 2 bases removed from V and 2 bases from J, the gap between germline ends came to 8 bases. Looked up from germline, CDR1 is SGHRS and CDR2 is YFSETQ. CDR3 in amino acids: CASSFYSAYEQYF. The CDR3, as DNA: TGCGCCAGCAGCTTCTATAGCGCCTACGAGCAGTACTTC.

This clone has more than one count but fewer than ten. The chain recombines TRBV11-2 with TRBJ2-1; 10 bases align to TRBD2. The CDR3 consists of 16 residues. Germline V gene lookup returns CDR1 SGHAT and CDR2 FQNNGV. V lost 3 bases, J lost 4 bases, and 6 bases stayed unmatched. CDR3 amino acids: CASSLSSGSWYNEQFF. CDR3 sequence (DNA): TGTGCCAGCAGCTTGTCTAGCGGGAGTTGGTACAATGAGCAGTTCTTC. The full variable domain, in which reference TRBV11-2 and TRBJ2-1 provide the parts outside the CDR3, is EAGVAQSPRYKIIEKRQSVAFWCNPISGHATLYWYQQILGQGPKLLIQFQNNGVVDDSQLPKDRFSAERLKGVDSTLKIQPAKLEDSAVYLCASSLSSGSWYNEQFFGPGTRLTVL.